This record covers a single T cell receptor (beta chain). Other DNA sequences of this sample code for an identical CDR3. This entry belongs to a study of blood T cell repertoires in COVID-19. Whole-study context: T cells, B-cell-depleted T cells, or PBMCs provided the cDNA or gDNA that served as material.

Repertoires were generated with immunoSEQ multiplex PCR, while TCRdb's copy carries only in-frame clones and drops some. The sample contains roughly 160,000 clones, roughly 86% of which appear only once. The TCR was taken from a woman of 80 years or more with COVID-19, enrolled during active disease. Sequencing input: peripheral blood.

The CDR3 DNA follows: TGTGCCAGCAGCCAAGATAGAAGTTCCTACGAGCAGTACTTC. Encoded protein: CASSQDRSSYEQYF. This chain joins TRBV3-1 (or the pseudogene TRBV3-2) and TRBJ2-7, with D hard to call. Germline CDR1 is LGHDT and CDR2 is YNNKEL (reference sequence). This CDR3 has 14 residues. V dropped 0 bases and J dropped 1 base, with 7 bases sitting between them.